This record looks at one T cell receptor (beta chain) sequence and its context. As yet, its antigen is unknown. Using its own MiXCR run on the RT-PCR reads, TCRdb lists one record per CDR3 protein. The sample yields 650,000 to 800,000 distinct CDR3 sequences, approximately 15% seen once. The entry originates in a study of response to subunit inactivated influenza vaccine. Study-level points and caveats: Authors suggested that a seasonal influenza vaccination recruits few new T cells each time.

The CDR3 sequence is 14 residues long. Germline V gives CDR1 SGHRS, CDR2 YFSETQ. V lost 6 bases, J lost 1 base, and 14 bases lay in between. The sample in question was PBMCs from blood, obtained around two weeks before vaccination. The source is a man aged 45-65 years who received an inactivated influenza vaccine. V usage is TRBV5-1 and J usage is TRBJ2-7, with TRBD1 as a possible D gene (6 bases). CDR3 DNA sequence: TGCGCCAGCAACTCGGACAGCCGATCCTACGAGCAGTACTTC. It encodes CASNSDSRSYEQYF.